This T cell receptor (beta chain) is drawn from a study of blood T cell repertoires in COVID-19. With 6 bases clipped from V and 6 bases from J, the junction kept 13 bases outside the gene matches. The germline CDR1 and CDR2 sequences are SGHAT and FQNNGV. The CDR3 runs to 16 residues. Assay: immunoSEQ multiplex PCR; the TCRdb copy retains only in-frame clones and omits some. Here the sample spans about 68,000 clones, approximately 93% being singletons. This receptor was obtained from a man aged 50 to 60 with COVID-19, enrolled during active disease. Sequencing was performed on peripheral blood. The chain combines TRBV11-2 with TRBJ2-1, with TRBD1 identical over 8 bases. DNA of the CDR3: TGTGCCAGCAGGCATCCCCGGGACAGGAGGCCCAATGAGCAGTTCTTC. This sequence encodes CASRHPRDRRPNEQFF.